Listed here are 17 T cell receptor beta chains from one sample, sequenced in a study of T cell responses to AZD1222 COVID-19 vaccine. Data came from immunoSEQ multiplex PCR; TCRdb stores just in-frame clones and leaves some out. The sample comprises 150,000 or so clones, 90% of which are singletons, and 1.5% rests with the top ten. Sample: peripheral blood, taken 28 days after the second AZD1222 dose. The receptor source for this set is an adult who received the AZD1222 COVID-19 vaccine.

The rearrangement joins TRBV4-2 to TRBJ2-6; no clear D. Germline V gene sequence: CDR1 LGHNA, CDR2 YNFKEQ. Trimming stripped 4 bases from V and 0 bases from J, with 10 bases between. CDR3 length equals 16 residues. In nucleotides, the CDR3 is TGTGCCAGCAGCCGGGATCTGCACTCTGGGGCCAACGTCCTGACTTTC. Translated, it gives CASSRDLHSGANVLTF.

This clone has just a few counts. The chain has TRBV6-1 and TRBJ1-2; no clear D. Deletions cut 3 bases from V and 6 bases from J, with 11 bases between. The CDR3 spans 13 residues. Germline-derived CDR1 and CDR2 are MNHNS and SASEGT. The CDR3 loop is CASSDLDRDGYTF. As DNA, the CDR3 is TGTGCCAGCAGTGATTTGGACCGGGATGGCTACACCTTC.

V and J are TRBV4-1 and TRBJ2-7; TRBD1 agrees at 11 bases. Germline lookup yields CDR1 MGHRA and CDR2 YSYEKL. This CDR3 has 15 residues. V shed 4 bases, J shed 2 bases, and the junction held 4 bases outside the gene matches. CDR3 protein: CASSPPGQGAYEQYF. The CDR3 region has the DNA TGCGCCAGCAGCCCGCCGGGACAGGGGGCCTACGAGCAGTACTTC.

The CDR3 coding sequence is TGTGCCAGCCTTAGCGGTGCAACCTCCTACGAGCAGTACTTC. Encoded protein: CASLSGATSYEQYF. The rearrangement joins TRBV5-6 to TRBJ2-7; TRBD2 is a possible D gene (6 bases). Germline-derived CDR1 and CDR2 are SGHDT and YYEEEE. The CDR3 contains 14 residues. V lost 7 bases and J 0 bases, leaving 14 bases between the germline ends.

The chain combines TRBV19 with TRBJ2-3; D perhaps matches TRBD2 (6 bases). Per the germline V gene, CDR1 is LNHDA and CDR2 is SQIVND (reference sequence). The CDR3 covers 16 residues. Trimming shortened V by 5 bases and J by 5 bases, and 20 bases separated the two germline ends. For the CDR3, the DNA is TGTGCCAGTAGTGATACCCCCACGGGAGCGAAAGATACGCAGTATTTT. Protein product: CASSDTPTGAKDTQYF.

The gene calls are TRBV19 and TRBJ1-1; TRBD1 is a possible D gene (6 bases). CDR1 LNHDA and CDR2 SQIVND come from the germline V gene (reference sequence). The CDR3 totals 13 residues. The V end lost 4 bases, the J end lost 6 bases, and 12 bases lay between the germline ends. The CDR3 DNA reads as TGTGCCAGTAGTACAGGGGATAGCGCTGAAGCTTTCTTT. It specifies CASSTGDSAEAFF.

The chain carries TRBV13 and TRBJ1-3; D is ambiguous. CDR3 length: 16 residues. The V and J ends lost 5 bases and 0 bases respectively, with 14 bases between them. The germline V gene encodes CDR1 PRHDT and CDR2 FYEKMQ (reference sequence). The chain's CDR3 is CASSGVRSLSGNTIYF. CDR3 in DNA: TGTGCCAGCAGCGGAGTCAGGTCACTCTCTGGAAACACCATATATTTT.

The chain has TRBV24-1 and TRBJ2-2, with D hard to call. The CDR3 spans 12 residues. The ends were cut back, 5 bases at V and 5 bases at J, with 5 bases in the middle. Germline CDR1 KGHDR, CDR2 SFDVKD. CDR3 bases: TGTGCCACCAGTGTGGAAACCGGGGAGCTGTTTTTT. Protein: CATSVETGELFF.

The chain has TRBV3-1 (or the pseudogene TRBV3-2) and TRBJ2-5; 7 nucleotides match TRBD2. CDR1 and CDR2 from the germline V gene are LGHDT and YNNKEL (reference sequence). The CDR3 covers 16 residues. Losses at the gene ends were 1 base for V and 4 bases for J; bases not matched to a gene: 9. The CDR3 bases are TGTGCCAGCAGCCAAGGATTAGTTCCGGGGGGAGAGACCCAGTACTTC. Translated, it gives CASSQGLVPGGETQYF.

The chain links TRBV6-4 to TRBJ1-5; 9 bases fit TRBD1. The CDR3 loop spans 16 amino acids. Germline lookup yields CDR1 MRHNA and CDR2 SNTAGT. After removal of 5 bases from V and 0 bases from J, the junction contained 5 bases not matched to a gene. CDR3 loop: CASSTGGQYSNQPQHF. The CDR3 DNA sequence: TGTGCCAGCAGTACAGGGGGCCAATATAGCAATCAGCCCCAGCATTTT.

This rearrangement joins TRBV7-2 to TRBJ1-1; tentatively, D is TRBD1 (5 bases). V lost 3 bases and J 0 bases, leaving 8 bases between the germline ends. Looked up from germline, CDR1 is SGHTA and CDR2 is FQGNSA. This CDR3 comprises 14 residues. For the CDR3, the DNA is TGTGCCAGCAGCTTTGGGGGGATGAACACTGAAGCTTTCTTT. This gives the protein CASSFGGMNTEAFF.

The chain is built from TRBV6-5 and TRBJ1-2; maybe TRBD1 (5 bases). Trimming removed 5 bases from V and 5 bases from J, with 12 bases in between. Per germline, CDR1 MNHEY and CDR2 SVGAGI. The CDR3 covers 13 residues. CDR3 amino acids: CASSTQQDYGYTF. DNA of the CDR3: TGTGCCAGCAGTACCCAACAGGATTATGGCTACACCTTC.

This sequence joins TRBV14 and TRBJ1-3, with D uncertain. Germline assignment: CDR1 SGHDN and CDR2 FVKESK. V shed 0 bases and J shed 6 bases, with 6 bases lying between them. The CDR3 runs to 13 residues. The CDR3 sequence is CASSQDLINTIYF. CDR3 sequence (DNA): TGTGCCAGCAGCCAAGATCTAATAAACACCATATATTTT.

J is TRBJ1-1 and V is TRBV6-5; possible D gene TRBD1, 6 bases. This CDR3 is 14 amino acids long. CDR1 MNHEY and CDR2 SVGAGI come from the germline V gene. V gave up 6 bases and J gave up 6 bases, with 17 bases separating them. The chain's CDR3 is CASSLQQGRAEAFF. In DNA, the CDR3 is TGTGCCAGCAGCCTACAGCAGGGGAGAGCTGAAGCTTTCTTT.

The J gene is TRBJ2-7, the V gene TRBV2; the D call may be TRBD1 or TRBD2 (5 bases each). Per germline, CDR1 SNHLY and CDR2 FYNNEI. The CDR3 is 14 amino acids. V dropped 10 bases and J dropped 3 bases, with 19 bases sitting between them. CDR3 amino acids: CATVSRDPYYEQYF. Written as DNA, the CDR3 is TGTGCCACCGTGTCCCGGGACCCATACTACGAGCAGTACTTC.

CDR3 nucleotide sequence: TGTGCCAGCAACGACAGGGGAGGCGAGCAGTACTTC. As protein: CASNDRGGEQYF. This sequence joins TRBV28 and TRBJ2-7; the match to TRBD1 covers 8 bases. CDR1 is MDHEN and CDR2 is SYDVKM in the germline V gene. J gave up 6 bases and V 7 bases, and 5 bases lay outside the gene matches. There are 12 residues in the CDR3.

The chain has TRBV21-1 and TRBJ1-6. TRBV21-1 represents a pseudogene. The CDR3 has 14 residues. CDR3 loop: CASSKALSNSPLHF. CDR3 nucleotides: TGTGCCAGCAGCAAAGCCCTTTCTAATTCACCCCTCCACTTT.